This TCR beta chain was documented in a study of T cells in localized non-small cell lung cancer. TCRdb's table, derived via immunoSEQ multiplex PCR, lists solely in-frame clones and lacks some. In the table there are about 28,000 clones, 65% to 85% of which are singletons. About this clone: Its antigen is still unknown.

Looked up from germline, CDR1 is KGHSH and CDR2 is LQKENI. The V gene lost 4 bases and the J gene lost 5 bases, with 8 bases spanning the gap. The length of the CDR3 is 13 residues. Overall study findings and caveats: Adjacent lung was found to contain a median about 55 of the top 100 tumor clones. Greater blood T cell density accompanied longer overall survival. As only one tumor region underwent sequencing, heterogeneity remains possible. Peak T cell clonality was found in uninvolved adjacent lung, exceeding tumor.

Sequenced material: peripheral blood mononuclear cells, taken before any cancer treatment. The genes are TRBV18 and TRBJ1-4, with TRBD1 as a possible D gene (6 bases). The source of this sequence is a man between 40 and 75 years old with stage III lung adenocarcinoma. This chain's CDR3 is CASSRGQNEKLFF. DNA of the CDR3: TGTGCCAGCTCACGAGGACAGAATGAAAAACTGTTTTTT.